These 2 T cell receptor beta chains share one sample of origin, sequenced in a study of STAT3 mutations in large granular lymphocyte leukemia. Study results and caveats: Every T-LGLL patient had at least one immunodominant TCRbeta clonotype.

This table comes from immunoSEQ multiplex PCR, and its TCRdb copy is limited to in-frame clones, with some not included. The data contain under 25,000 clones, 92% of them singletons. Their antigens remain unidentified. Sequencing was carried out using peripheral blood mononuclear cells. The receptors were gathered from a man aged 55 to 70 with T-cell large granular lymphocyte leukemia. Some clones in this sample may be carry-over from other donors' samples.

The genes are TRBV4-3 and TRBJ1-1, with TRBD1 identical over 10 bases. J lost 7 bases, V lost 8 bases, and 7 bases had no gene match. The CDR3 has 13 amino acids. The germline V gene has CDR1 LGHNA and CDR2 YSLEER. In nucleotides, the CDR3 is TGCGCCAGCCGCGACAGGGGGCAGGGTGAAGCTTTCTTT. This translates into CASRDRGQGEAFF.

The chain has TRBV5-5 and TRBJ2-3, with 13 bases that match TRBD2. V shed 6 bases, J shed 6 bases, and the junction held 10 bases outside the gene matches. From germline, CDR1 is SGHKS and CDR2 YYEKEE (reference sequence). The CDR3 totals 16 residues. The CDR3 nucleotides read TGTGCCAGCAAGAGTTCGGGACTAGCGGGATGGGATACGCAGTATTTT. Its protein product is CASKSSGLAGWDTQYF.